This is a list of T cell receptor beta chains from one sample in a study of cytomegalovirus exposure and HLA in healthy donors. Here immunoSEQ multiplex PCR was the method, and the copy in TCRdb shows in-frame clones only, minus some. The sample comprises approximately 130,000 clones, approximately 80% of which are singletons, and about 1.3% rests with the top ten. Sequenced material: PBMCs. The origin of the receptors is a man aged 50-59 years in good health and CMV-seronegative. Both conserved end residues are part of each CDR3. The D gene is left open where the match is weak. Part of the rows lack a size; the others show once, few, many or a class for expanded clones.

j_call,cdr3_length,clone_size,v_call,d_call,cdr3_nt,cdr3_aa
TRBJ2-5,16,-,TRBV2,-,TGTGCCAGCAGTCCCCGAAGCGGGCGAGGCCAAGAGACCCAGTACTTC,CASSPRSGRGQETQYF
TRBJ1-4,16,-,TRBV19,TRBD1,TGTGCCAGTAGAAACAAACGACAGGGTGCTAATGAAAAACTGTTTTTT,CASRNKRQGANEKLFF
TRBJ2-3,17,-,TRBV5-1,TRBD2,TGCGCCAGCAGCTTATTAGCGGGAGCTTTTAGGCCAGATACGCAGTATTTT,CASSLLAGAFRPDTQYF
TRBJ1-5,14,-,TRBV7-2,TRBD1,TGTGCCAGCAGCCAGAGGGCAGGGGGCCAGCCCCAGCATTTT,CASSQRAGGQPQHF
TRBJ2-1,17,few,TRBV7-9,TRBD2,TGTGCCAGCAGCTTCAATCGGCGAGCGGGACCTTACAATGAGCAGTTCTTC,CASSFNRRAGPYNEQFF
TRBJ2-7,13,-,TRBV30,-,TGTGCCTGGAGTGTACTTCGGGGCTACGAGCAGTACTTC,CAWSVLRGYEQYF
TRBJ2-7,14,-,TRBV27,TRBD1,TGTGCCAGCAGTCCCTCGACAGGGGTTTACGAGCAGTACTTC,CASSPSTGVYEQYF
TRBJ2-5,14,-,TRBV30,TRBD1,TGTGCCTGGGGGGACAGGAGACGGCAAGAGACCCAGTACTTC,CAWGDRRRQETQYF
TRBJ2-7,18,-,TRBV27,-,TGTGCCAGCAGTCCCTCTCCTCGGGGACGGCCGGGGGTCTACGAGCAGTACTTC,CASSPSPRGRPGVYEQYF
TRBJ2-7,16,few,TRBV18,TRBD1,TGTGCCAGCTCACCACTTGTTGGACAGGTATCCTACGAGCAGTACTTC,CASSPLVGQVSYEQYF
TRBJ2-5,16,few,TRBV9,TRBD1,TGTGCCAGCAGCATCGGGACAGGGGGCGCCGGGGAGACCCAGTACTTC,CASSIGTGGAGETQYF
TRBJ2-7,14,-,TRBV4-3,TRBD2,TGCGCCAGCAGCTTCGGGACTAGCGGCTACGAGCAGTACTTC,CASSFGTSGYEQYF
TRBJ2-3,15,once,TRBV28,-,TGTGCCAGCAGTTCGGGCGGGGCCAGCACAGATACGCAGTATTTT,CASSSGGASTDTQYF
TRBJ2-4,16,-,TRBV2,TRBD2,TGTGCCAGCAGTGAAACAGCGGGAGGAGCCAAAAACATTCAGTACTTC,CASSETAGGAKNIQYF
TRBJ2-7,15,few,TRBV6-5,-,TGTGCCAGCAGCCCCTCCCCTGAAGCTTACTACGAGCAGTACTTC,CASSPSPEAYYEQYF
TRBJ2-7,15,-,TRBV6-5,-,TGTGCCAGCGCCAAAACAGGGAGAGTCCCCTACGAGCAGTACTTC,CASAKTGRVPYEQYF
TRBJ1-2,13,-,TRBV10-1,-,TGCGCCAGCAGCCCTGACGAGGGAACGGGCTACACCTTC,CASSPDEGTGYTF
TRBJ2-3,15,-,TRBV25-1,TRBD2,TGTGCCAGCAGTGCAGTGGTAGCGGGACTAGATACGCAGTATTTT,CASSAVVAGLDTQYF
TRBJ2-7,15,-,TRBV5-6,-,TGTGCCAGCAGCTTGGGGACTGGGCCCAACTACGAGCAGTACTTC,CASSLGTGPNYEQYF
TRBJ2-3,15,-,TRBV6-5,TRBD2,TGTGCCAGCAGTTACGAAGCGGGAGGTAGTGATACGCAGTATTTT,CASSYEAGGSDTQYF
TRBJ2-2,14,-,TRBV6-5,TRBD1,TGTGCCAGCACCCCGGGACAGATATCCGGGGAGCTGTTTTTT,CASTPGQISGELFF
TRBJ2-1,19,-,TRBV9,TRBD2,TGTGCCAGCAGCGTATGGGGGGAGCCACTAGCGGGAGGGCCCCATGAGCAGTTCTTC,CASSVWGEPLAGGPHEQFF
TRBJ1-4,16,-,TRBV6-5,-,TGTGCCAGCAGTTACTCCCCGGCAGGATCTAATGAAAAACTGTTTTTT,CASSYSPAGSNEKLFF
TRBJ2-4,16,-,TRBV7-2,TRBD2,TGTGCCAGCAGCTCTAGCGGGGGTGGCGGAAAAAACATTCAGTACTTC,CASSSSGGGGKNIQYF
TRBJ1-2,13,-,TRBV19,-,TGTGCCAGTACCCGGTCAGGAGGCGATGGCTACACCTTC,CASTRSGGDGYTF
TRBJ2-2,12,-,TRBV5-8,-,TGTGCCAGCAGCTTCACGACAGGGGAGCTGTTTTTT,CASSFTTGELFF
TRBJ2-7,15,-,TRBV28,TRBD2,TGTGCCAGCAGTGGGGGGGGGACGAGGTCCTACGAGCAGTACTTC,CASSGGGTRSYEQYF
TRBJ2-2,15,-,TRBV5-1,TRBD1,TGCGCCAGCAGCAGAGGGACAGGGTTCACCGGGGAGCTGTTTTTT,CASSRGTGFTGELFF
TRBJ1-2,13,-,TRBV18,-,TGTGCCAGCTCACCGGAGGGCGGGAGCGGCTACACCTTC,CASSPEGGSGYTF
TRBJ2-2,15,-,TRBV11-2,TRBD2,TGTGCCAGCAGCCAAGCGGGGGGGAACACCGGGGAGCTGTTTTTT,CASSQAGGNTGELFF
TRBJ2-1,16,-,TRBV6-5,TRBD2,TGTGCCAGCAGTTACTCGACTAGCGGGGGGTACAATGAGCAGTTCTTC,CASSYSTSGGYNEQFF
TRBJ2-7,15,-,TRBV25-1,-,TGTGCCAGCAGTGATCCCGGGAAGGCTAGTAACGAGCAGTACTTC,CASSDPGKASNEQYF
TRBJ2-3,13,-,TRBV29-1,-,TGCAGCGTGTCCAGGGATGGATCAGATACGCAGTATTTT,CSVSRDGSDTQYF
TRBJ2-2,15,once,TRBV19,TRBD2,TGTGCCTCCAGGACTAGCGGGACGAACACCGGGGAGCTGTTTTTT,CASRTSGTNTGELFF
TRBJ2-1,13,-,TRBV12-5,TRBD1,TGTGCTAGTGTTGGACAGGGTGCGGATGAGCAGTTCTTC,CASVGQGADEQFF
TRBJ2-3,16,-,TRBV27,-,TGTGCCAGCAGTTTAGGGGCCAACAGAGTCACAGATACGCAGTATTTT,CASSLGANRVTDTQYF
TRBJ2-3,15,once,TRBV18,TRBD1,TGTGCCAGCTCACCAAGACAGGGCCTGGGAGATACGCAGTATTTT,CASSPRQGLGDTQYF
TRBJ2-3,17,-,TRBV11-2,TRBD2,TGTGCCAGCAGCTTAGGGGCTAGCGGGAGGACGCGTGATACGCAGTATTTT,CASSLGASGRTRDTQYF
TRBJ2-7,13,few,TRBV6-6,TRBD2,TGTGCCAGCAGCCGAGCGGGAGACTACGAGCAGTACTTC,CASSRAGDYEQYF
TRBJ2-2,12,few,TRBV6-4,-,TGTGCCAGCAGTTCGTACACCGGGGAGCTGTTTTTT,CASSSYTGELFF
TRBJ2-5,14,-,TRBV2,-,TGTGCCAGCAGCCAGTTCGGGGATCAAGAGACCCAGTACTTC,CASSQFGDQETQYF
TRBJ1-5,12,once,TRBV28,-,TGTGCCAGCAGTACTGGGAGTCAGCCCCAGCATTTT,CASSTGSQPQHF
TRBJ2-2,16,-,TRBV5-1,TRBD2,TGCGCCAGCAAGTATGGACTAGCGGGGAACACCGGGGAGCTGTTTTTT,CASKYGLAGNTGELFF
TRBJ1-2,13,-,TRBV27,-,TGTGCCAGCAGTCCGAGTCGGGTCCAGGGCTACACCTTC,CASSPSRVQGYTF
TRBJ2-6,19,-,TRBV14,TRBD2,TGTGCCAGCAGCCAACGAGCTAGCGGGAGGGTGTCTGGGGCCAACGTCCTGACTTTC,CASSQRASGRVSGANVLTF
TRBJ2-7,15,-,TRBV19,TRBD2,TGTGCCAGTAGTATAGAACGGGGGGTGTTCCACGAGCAGTACTTC,CASSIERGVFHEQYF
TRBJ1-5,13,-,TRBV19,-,TGTGCCAGTAGTATGGGCGGGGATCAGCCCCAGCATTTT,CASSMGGDQPQHF
TRBJ1-1,14,-,TRBV28,-,TGTGCCAGCAGGTCCCTCGGAGGGAACACTGAAGCTTTCTTT,CASRSLGGNTEAFF
TRBJ2-3,15,-,TRBV5-1,-,TGCGCCAGCAGCCAACCGGGACAACGCACAGATACGCAGTATTTT,CASSQPGQRTDTQYF
TRBJ2-1,13,-,TRBV7-7,-,TGTGCTAGCAGCTTAGTCCCTACGAGCGAGCAGTTCTTC,CASSLVPTSEQFF
TRBJ2-7,16,-,TRBV6-6,TRBD2,TGTGCCAGCAACCCAATGGGGACTAGCGGGGCCTACGAGCAGTACTTC,CASNPMGTSGAYEQYF